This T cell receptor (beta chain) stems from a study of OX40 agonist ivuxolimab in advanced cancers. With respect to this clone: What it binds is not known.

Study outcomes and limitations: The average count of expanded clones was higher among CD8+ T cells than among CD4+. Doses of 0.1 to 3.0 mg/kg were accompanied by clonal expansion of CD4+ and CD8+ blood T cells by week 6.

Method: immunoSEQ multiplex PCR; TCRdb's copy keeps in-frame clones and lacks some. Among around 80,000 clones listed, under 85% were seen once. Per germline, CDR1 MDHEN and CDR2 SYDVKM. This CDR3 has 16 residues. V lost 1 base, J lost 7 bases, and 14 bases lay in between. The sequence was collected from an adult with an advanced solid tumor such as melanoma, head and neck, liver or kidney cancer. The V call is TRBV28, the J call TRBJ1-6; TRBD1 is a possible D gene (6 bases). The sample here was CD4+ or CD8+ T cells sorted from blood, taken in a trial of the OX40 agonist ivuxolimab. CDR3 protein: CASSLFKGTINSPLHF. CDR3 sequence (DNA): TGTGCCAGCAGTTTATTTAAGGGGACAATCAATTCACCCCTCCACTTT.